This T cell receptor (beta chain) derives from a study of spatial heterogeneity in lung cancer. Study conclusions and caveats: Mutation counts in tumors were tracked by counts of expanded intratumoral alpha and beta TCRs.

This clonotype rates as medium-sized. Its antigen remains unidentified. Via MiXCR, TCRdb re-called the 5' RACE reads, giving one row per CDR3 protein. In the table there are 2,500 to 3,000 distinct CDR3 sequences, about 6.6% of which are singletons. Time point: sample taken at primary tumor resection. V shed 8 bases and J shed 4 bases, with 14 bases lying between them. This CDR3 has 13 residues. The TCR comes from a female donor with early-stage non-small cell lung cancer. This specimen consisted of lung tumor tissue, obtained at surgery. This chain uses TRBV12-3 or TRBV12-4 with TRBJ1-1; a weak D match, TRBD1 (6 bases). The CDR3 DNA sequence: TGTGCCAGCTGTAAGGGGGAGGGCACTGAAGCTTTCTTT. Its protein is CASCKGEGTEAFF.